A selection of T cell receptor beta chains follows, all from one sample in a study of blood T cell repertoires in COVID-19. Sequenced by immunoSEQ multiplex PCR; TCRdb stores in-frame clones only, minus some. The table has roughly 30,000 clones, around 87% seen once; the top ten hold roughly 1.6%. The specimen sequenced was peripheral blood. These receptors were taken from a man between 60 and 75 years old with active COVID-19. Both conserved end residues are part of each CDR3. A D gene is named only where the DNA matches it firmly. Size tells how often a clone was seen (once, few, many) or the class of an expanded clone, and some rows leave it out.

cdr3_nt	cdr3_aa	v_call	j_call	clone_size	d_call
TGCAGTGCTAGTCAGTACAATGAGCAGTTCTTC	CSASQYNEQFF	TRBV20-1	TRBJ2-1	.	.
TGTGCCAGCAGTGAAGCGGGACAGAACTATGGCTACACCTTC	CASSEAGQNYGYTF	TRBV6-1	TRBJ1-2	once	TRBD1
TGTGCCAGCAGCTTGCGGGGGAACACTGAAGCTTTCTTT	CASSLRGNTEAFF	TRBV5-5	TRBJ1-1	.	.
TGTGCCAGCAGTTACAGAAATACTCCCTACGAGCAGTACTTC	CASSYRNTPYEQYF	TRBV6-5	TRBJ2-7	.	.
TGTGCTAGCAGCCCCAGTCCCGGGACAGGGGCCGGGGAGCTGTTTTTT	CASSPSPGTGAGELFF	TRBV7-7	TRBJ2-2	few	TRBD1
TGTGCCAGCAGCAACCCCTACAGGGGGCTCAGGTCACCCCTCCACTTT	CASSNPYRGLRSPLHF	TRBV21-1	TRBJ1-6	.	.
TGTGCCAGCATCGCAGGGGGGTCAGCCCTCCACTTT	CASIAGGSALHF	TRBV2	TRBJ1-6	.	TRBD1
TGCGCCAGCAGCCAAGATCGAGGGACCGGGGAGCTGTTTTTT	CASSQDRGTGELFF	TRBV4-1	TRBJ2-2	.	.
TGCGCCAGCAGTAACAGGGGAGACGGAAACACCATATATTTT	CASSNRGDGNTIYF	TRBV5-1	TRBJ1-3	once	TRBD1
TGTGCCAGCAGCTTCCAGGGGACTCAGCCCCAGCATTTT	CASSFQGTQPQHF	TRBV5-4	TRBJ1-5	.	.
TGTGCCAGCAGCTTGTTGTGGACAACTCCCACAGATACGCAGTATTTT	CASSLLWTTPTDTQYF	TRBV7-8	TRBJ2-3	.	.
TGTGCCAGCAGCTCCCGGACTACTAACTATGGCTACACCTTC	CASSSRTTNYGYTF	TRBV7-2	TRBJ1-2	.	.
TGTGCCAGCAGCTTGGGACTCAGGGATGAGCAGTTCTTC	CASSLGLRDEQFF	TRBV11-1	TRBJ2-1	.	.
TGTGCAAGTCGCCCATCTACCTACCCATTCTTT	CASRPSTYPFF	TRBV12-2	TRBJ1-1	.	.
TGTGCCAGCAGTTACTCAGGACAACTCTCTGGAAACACCATATATTTT	CASSYSGQLSGNTIYF	TRBV6-2/TRBV6-3	TRBJ1-3	.	.
TGCGCCAGCAGCCCCCGGACTAGCGGGGGGGAGGAGACCCAGTACTTC	CASSPRTSGGEETQYF	TRBV5-1	TRBJ2-5	.	TRBD2
TGTGCCAGCAGTCCCCGGGTGGGTCAGCCCCAGCATTTT	CASSPRVGQPQHF	TRBV12-3/TRBV12-4	TRBJ1-5	.	.
TGCGCCAGCAGCGACCCACAGGGCGGCTATGGCTACACCTTC	CASSDPQGGYGYTF	TRBV5-1	TRBJ1-2	.	.
TGTGCCTGGAGGGTGGGCGGGGGGCCGACAGATACGCAGTATTTT	CAWRVGGGPTDTQYF	TRBV30	TRBJ2-3	.	TRBD2
TGTGCTAGTGGCCCCCGGGCTAGCGGGTCCTACGAGCAGTACTTC	CASGPRASGSYEQYF	TRBV12-5	TRBJ2-7	.	TRBD2
TGTGCCAGCACCCAACGGGGATTTTCTGAAGCTTTCTTT	CASTQRGFSEAFF	TRBV12-3/TRBV12-4	TRBJ1-1	.	.
TGTGCCAGCAGCGTAGGGGACAGGCCCACCTACGAGCAGTACTTC	CASSVGDRPTYEQYF	TRBV9	TRBJ2-7	.	TRBD1
TGTGCAAGTCGCTTATTCGGTGAGACCCAGTACTTC	CASRLFGETQYF	TRBV12-2	TRBJ2-5	.	.
TGTGCCAGCAGCTTGAATGTGGGACAGCTTGCTGTAAACTATGGCTACACCTTC	CASSLNVGQLAVNYGYTF	TRBV5-5	TRBJ1-2	once	TRBD1
TGTGCCAGCAGTTGGGACAGGGGTACTGAAGCTTTCTTT	CASSWDRGTEAFF	TRBV2	TRBJ1-1	.	TRBD1
TGTGCCTGGAGTGGCAGACAGGGAATGGGCTACGAGCAGTACTTC	CAWSGRQGMGYEQYF	TRBV30	TRBJ2-7	.	TRBD1
TGTGCCAGCTCACCACCCGGGACAGGTAGGCCCGAGCAGTACTTC	CASSPPGTGRPEQYF	TRBV18	TRBJ2-7	.	TRBD1
TGTGCCACCAGTGATCCCGGGACAGGGGCTGGGGCCAACGTCCTGACTTTC	CATSDPGTGAGANVLTF	TRBV24-1	TRBJ2-6	.	TRBD1
TGTGCCAGCAGCACCGGACAGCCCGTGGTTTCACCCCTCCACTTT	CASSTGQPVVSPLHF	TRBV5-4	TRBJ1-6	.	.
TGCAGCGTTGCGACAGCGAACACTGAAGCTTTCTTT	CSVATANTEAFF	TRBV29-1	TRBJ1-1	.	.
TGTGCCAGCAGTGGTCTAGACAGGGTCGACCCTACGGGCGGGAACACTGAAGCTTTCTTT	CASSGLDRVDPTGGNTEAFF	TRBV6-4	TRBJ1-1	.	TRBD1
TGTGCCAGTAGTATTACCCTAGCGGGGGTCTATGAGCAGTTCTTC	CASSITLAGVYEQFF	TRBV19	TRBJ2-1	.	TRBD2
TGTGCCAGCAGTTACGTGGGCAGGGGAGTTGGGGGCTACACCTTC	CASSYVGRGVGGYTF	TRBV6-5	TRBJ1-2	.	.
TGTGCCAGCAGCCCTCGGGACAGGATGGCGTGTAGTATGAACACTGAAGCTTTCTTT	CASSPRDRMACSMNTEAFF	TRBV21-1	TRBJ1-1	.	.
TGTGCCAGCAGCTTGAGCCAGGGTAACAACGAGCAGTACTTC	CASSLSQGNNEQYF	TRBV5-5	TRBJ2-7	.	.
TGTGCCAGCAGCTCCCCGACTAGCGGGGGGGCACAAGAGACCCAGTACTTC	CASSSPTSGGAQETQYF	TRBV11-3	TRBJ2-5	.	TRBD2
TGTGCCAGCAGTACGGGAGCGGGGCGAATCAATGAGCAGTTCTTC	CASSTGAGRINEQFF	TRBV6-5	TRBJ2-1	once	TRBD2
TGCGCCAGCAGCCAAGTCAGGACAGAAGGCTACACCTTC	CASSQVRTEGYTF	TRBV4-3	TRBJ1-2	.	.
TGCAGCGTTGACACGGACACTTTCAATGAGCAGTTCTTC	CSVDTDTFNEQFF	TRBV29-1	TRBJ2-1	.	.
TGTGCCAGCAGAATGAACAGGGGAAACACTGAAGCTTTCTTT	CASRMNRGNTEAFF	TRBV25-1	TRBJ1-1	.	TRBD1
TGTGCCAGTAGTATTAACAGTCCCGGAGGAATAGGGGGCTACACCTTC	CASSINSPGGIGGYTF	TRBV19	TRBJ1-2	.	.
TGTGCCAGCAGCTTGTGGGGGCCAGGGGGGGAGACCCAGTACTTC	CASSLWGPGGETQYF	TRBV7-8	TRBJ2-5	.	.
TGTGCCAGCAGCGTAGGGACTAGCGGCTCAAGCTCCTACAATGAGCAGTTCTTC	CASSVGTSGSSSYNEQFF	TRBV9	TRBJ2-1	.	TRBD2
TGTGCCAGTAGTATAGGGGGAGGCCAAAACATTCAGTACTTC	CASSIGGGQNIQYF	TRBV19	TRBJ2-4	once	.
TGTGCCACCAGTGATTCCTCGGGACAGGACCTTTACGAGCAGTACTTC	CATSDSSGQDLYEQYF	TRBV24-1	TRBJ2-7	.	TRBD1